This T cell receptor (beta chain) is drawn from a study of beta chain features in type 1 diabetes. This clone was observed at least ten times. As every portion of the isolated RNA was reverse transcribed, the sequencing read expressed TCRB transcripts. Measured with immunoSEQ multiplex PCR; TCRdb has only the in-frame clones, and not every one. Of about 340,000 clones listed, roughly 8% are singletons. This CDR3 spans 13 amino acids. The sample taken for sequencing was central memory CD4+ T cells from blood. The sequence came from a woman under 30 in good health. This chain connects TRBV21-1 to TRBJ1-2; whether TRBD1, the table's D call, matches the DNA was not checked. TRBV21-1 has pseudogene status. The CDR3 sequence: CASSKRQGNGYTF. The CDR3 DNA sequence: TGTGCCAGCAGCAAAAGGCAGGGGAATGGCTACACCTTC.